These 25 T cell receptor beta chains were sequenced from one sample in a study of blood T cell repertoires in COVID-19. Libraries were prepared by immunoSEQ multiplex PCR; TCRdb keeps only in-frame clonotypes and omits some of them. The sample lists over 45,000 clones; around 91% were seen once. The specimen sequenced was peripheral blood. The receptors here all came from a human donor in a cohort sampled during active COVID-19.

V gene TRBV2 combines with J gene TRBJ1-2; maybe TRBD1 (5 bases). Germline V gene lookup returns CDR1 SNHLY and CDR2 FYNNEI. There are 14 residues in the CDR3. V was clipped by 6 bases and J by 7 bases, with 18 bases between them. In DNA, the CDR3 is TGTGCCAGCAGGATCGGCAGGGCGGCCGGTGGCTACACCTTC. Translating gives CASRIGRAAGGYTF. Drawing the rest from reference TRBV2 and TRBJ1-2, the complete variable domain is EPEVTQTPSHQVTQMGQEVILRCVPISNHLYFYWYRQILGQKVEFLVSFYNNEISEKSEIFDDQFSVERPDGSNFTLKIRSTKLEDSAMYFCASRIGRAAGGYTFGSGTRLTVV.

The rearrangement joins TRBV2 to TRBJ2-7, with 11 bases fitting TRBD1. The CDR3 runs 13 residues. Germline V gene sequence: CDR1 SNHLY, CDR2 FYNNEI. V lost 9 bases, J lost 6 bases, and 7 bases stayed unmatched. The DNA for the CDR3 is TGTGCCAGTCACCGGGACAGGGGGTCCGAGCAGTACTTC. This encodes CASHRDRGSEQYF. Full variable domain (rest looked up from reference TRBV2 and TRBJ2-7): EPEVTQTPSHQVTQMGQEVILRCVPISNHLYFYWYRQILGQKVEFLVSFYNNEISEKSEIFDDQFSVERPDGSNFTLKIRSTKLEDSAMYFCASHRDRGSEQYFGPGTRLTVT.

The rearrangement links TRBV11-2 to TRBJ2-1; TRBD1 aligns across 9 bases. Germline CDR1 is SGHAT and CDR2 is FQNNGV. The CDR3 runs 15 residues. Germline trimming cut 5 bases from V and 5 bases from J; bases unmatched to any gene: 7. The CDR3 coding sequence is TGTGCCAGCAGCCAGGACAGGGGAGGGCACAATGAGCAGTTCTTC. Its protein product is CASSQDRGGHNEQFF. Filled out from reference TRBV11-2 and TRBJ2-1, the complete variable domain reads EAGVAQSPRYKIIEKRQSVAFWCNPISGHATLYWYQQILGQGPKLLIQFQNNGVVDDSQLPKDRFSAERLKGVDSTLKIQPAKLEDSAVYLCASSQDRGGHNEQFFGPGTRLTVL.

The genes are TRBV10-2 and TRBJ2-3, with D possibly TRBD2 on 5 matching bases. The V end was cut by 3 bases, the J end by 0 bases, with 7 bases between. This CDR3 spans 14 amino acids. CDR1 and CDR2 from the germline V gene are WSHSY and SAAADI. The CDR3 loop reads CASSDWTSTDTQYF. CDR3 nucleotide sequence: TGCGCCAGCAGTGATTGGACTAGCACAGATACGCAGTATTTT.

This clone was detected only a few times. The chain couples TRBV25-1 to TRBJ2-7; 8 bases are shared with TRBD1. J was trimmed by 1 base and V by 4 bases; bases with no gene match: 6. CDR1 and CDR2 (germline): MGHDK, SYGVNS. This CDR3 comprises 15 residues. The CDR3 loop is CASSGGNRGSYEQYF. The DNA of the CDR3 is TGTGCCAGCAGTGGGGGTAACAGGGGGTCCTACGAGCAGTACTTC.

This clone came up many times. The V call is TRBV5-1, the J call TRBJ2-2; TRBD2 agrees at 9 bases. The trim removed 5 bases at V and 0 bases at J, leaving 5 bases unmatched. This CDR3 comprises 16 residues. Germline V gene lookup returns CDR1 SGHRS and CDR2 YFSETQ. Here the CDR3 DNA reads TGCGCCAGCAGACATAGCGGGGGCCCGAACACCGGGGAGCTGTTTTTT. As protein: CASRHSGGPNTGELFF.

The genes are TRBV19 and TRBJ2-7, with TRBD1 identical over 7 bases. The V gene's germline CDR1 is LNHDA and CDR2 SQIVND (reference sequence). The CDR3 covers 13 residues. Trimming cost V 10 bases and J 3 bases; bases outside gene matches: 9. DNA of the CDR3: TGTGCCACCTCTTCCGGGACAGACTACGAGCAGTACTTC. Protein product: CATSSGTDYEQYF.

The chain is built from TRBV25-1 and TRBJ1-1; weak D call: TRBD1 (6 bases). Trimming shortened V by 7 bases and J by 1 base, and 7 bases separated the two germline ends. The CDR3 spans 12 residues. Germline assignment: CDR1 MGHDK and CDR2 SYGVNS. CDR3 nucleotides: TGTGCCAGCATGACAGGGAACACTGAAGCTTTCTTT. Amino acid sequence: CASMTGNTEAFF.

The chain has TRBV1 and TRBJ1-5; TRBD1, the table's D call, lacks a check against the DNA. TRBV1 is assigned pseudogene status. The CDR3 covers 18 residues. The CDR3 DNA follows: TGCACCAGCAGTCGGACAGGGAGACTTTCGGGGAGCAATCAGCCCCAGCATTTT. Its translation: CTSSRTGRLSGSNQPQHF.

The gene calls are TRBV28 and TRBJ2-4; possibly TRBD2 for D (5 bases). Germline V gene data show CDR1 as MDHEN and CDR2 as SYDVKM. V was shortened by 3 bases and J by 8 bases, with 20 bases between the two germline ends. The CDR3 has 16 residues. The CDR3 DNA reads as TGTGCCAGCAGTTTTTCGACTCACGGGATGCCCCACATTCAGTACTTC. Protein product: CASSFSTHGMPHIQYF.

The chain couples TRBV19 to TRBJ2-7; 12 bases are a match to TRBD2. Losses at the gene ends were 5 bases for V and 7 bases for J; bases not matched to a gene: 9. The CDR3 has 15 amino acids. Germline V gives CDR1 LNHDA, CDR2 SQIVND (reference sequence). In nucleotides, the CDR3 is TGTGCCAGTAGTTCCAGACTAGCGGGAGTGAGGGAGCAGTACTTC. It encodes CASSSRLAGVREQYF.

This rearrangement joins TRBV27 to TRBJ2-3, with D perhaps TRBD1 (6 bases). Looked up from germline, CDR1 is MNHEY and CDR2 is SMNVEV (reference sequence). V was clipped by 5 bases and J by 0 bases, with 15 bases between them. The CDR3 loop spans 16 amino acids. The CDR3 loop reads CASSPRQAPSTDTQYF. The CDR3 region has the DNA TGTGCCAGCAGTCCCCGACAGGCCCCTAGCACAGATACGCAGTATTTT.

The V gene is TRBV19, the J gene TRBJ1-2; unclear D gene. CDR1 and CDR2 from the germline V gene are LNHDA and SQIVND (reference sequence). Trimming left V 8 bases short and J 5 bases short, with 12 bases between. CDR3 length: 12 amino acids. CDR3 sequence (DNA): TGTGCCAGTCATTTGCGAGAATATGGCTACACCTTC. Translation gives CASHLREYGYTF.

This chain uses TRBV25-1 with TRBJ2-5; D call uncertain. The CDR3 totals 14 residues. From germline, CDR1 is MGHDK and CDR2 SYGVNS. V lost 3 bases to trimming and J lost 2 bases, with 10 bases between them. The CDR3 loop is CASSDFVAQETQYF. The CDR3 DNA is TGTGCCAGCAGTGATTTTGTGGCACAAGAGACCCAGTACTTC.

The chain is built from TRBV6-2 or TRBV6-3 and TRBJ2-7, with a weak D call TRBD2 (6 bases). The V gene lost 5 bases and the J gene lost 0 bases, with 20 bases spanning the gap. The CDR3 has 17 residues. The V gene's germline CDR1 is MNHEY and CDR2 SVGEGT. The CDR3, as DNA: TGTGCCAGCAGTCTGCCTAGTGGAGGGGCGAGCTCCTACGAGCAGTACTTC. Translated: CASSLPSGGASSYEQYF.

The chain combines TRBV5-1 with TRBJ2-1, with 8 bases fitting TRBD1. V shed 2 bases, J shed 9 bases, and the junction held 4 bases outside the gene matches. Germline lookup yields CDR1 SGHRS and CDR2 YFSETQ. This CDR3 has 13 residues. In nucleotides, the CDR3 is TGCGCCAGCAGCTTCGACAGGGGATTTGAGCAGTTCTTC. It is translated as CASSFDRGFEQFF.

The chain employs TRBV19 and TRBJ2-1; weak D call: TRBD2 (5 bases). The CDR3 is made up of 15 amino acids. With 5 bases removed from V and 4 bases from J, the gap between germline ends came to 15 bases. From germline, CDR1 is LNHDA and CDR2 SQIVND (reference sequence). CDR3 nucleotides: TGTGCCAGTAGTCCGGGAACGGTCGGATACAATGAGCAGTTCTTC. As protein: CASSPGTVGYNEQFF. The full variable domain, with the rest looked up from reference TRBV19 and TRBJ2-1, is DGGITQSPKYLFRKEGQNVTLSCEQNLNHDAMYWYRQDPGQGLRLIYYSQIVNDFQKGDIAEGYSVSREKKESFPLTVTSAQKNPTAFYLCASSPGTVGYNEQFFGPGTRLTVL.

CDR3 DNA: TGTGCCAGCAGCGTAGGACAGGGGTCTGCCTACGAGCAGTACTTC. Protein: CASSVGQGSAYEQYF. This chain links TRBV9 with TRBJ2-7, with 8 bases that match TRBD1. With 0 bases clipped from V and 2 bases from J, the junction kept 4 bases outside the gene matches. Per germline, CDR1 SGDLS and CDR2 YYNGEE. This CDR3 has 15 residues.

As concerns this clone: This CDR3 is also generated by other DNA sequences in the sample. The chain is built from TRBV3-1 (or the pseudogene TRBV3-2) and TRBJ2-5, with 8 bases fitting TRBD1. V lost 8 bases to trimming and J lost 5 bases; unmatched junction nucleotides: 7. CDR3 length: 13 amino acids. Germline V gene data show CDR1 as LGHDT and CDR2 as YNNKEL (reference sequence). CDR3 residues: CASGQGAGETQYF. The DNA for the CDR3 is TGTGCCAGCGGGCAGGGGGCGGGGGAGACCCAGTACTTC.

The chain joins TRBV18 to TRBJ2-7; 7 bases map to TRBD2. Losses at the gene ends were 0 bases for V and 7 bases for J; bases not matched to a gene: 9. The germline gives CDR1 KGHSH, CDR2 LQKENI. The CDR3 extends over 15 amino acids. CDR3 nucleotides: TGTGCCAGCTCACCACCATCGAGCGGGATAGGTGAGCAGTACTTC. Amino acids: CASSPPSSGIGEQYF.

J is TRBJ2-3 and V is TRBV7-6; possibly TRBD2 for D (6 bases). CDR1 SGHVS and CDR2 FNYEAQ come from the germline V gene. Trimming left V 5 bases short and J 1 base short, with 10 bases between. This CDR3 comprises 14 residues. The CDR3 spells CASSPRLGTDTQYF. In DNA, the CDR3 is TGTGCCAGCAGCCCCCGACTAGGCACAGATACGCAGTATTTT.

The rearrangement uses TRBV5-4 and TRBJ1-1; 7 positions agree with TRBD1. The junction had 4 bases not matched to a gene; V was cut back by 4 bases and J by 4 bases. Germline-derived CDR1 and CDR2 are SGHNT and YYREEE (reference sequence). CDR3 length: 13 residues. The CDR3 coding sequence is TGTGCCAGCAGCATGCAGGGGGGCACTGAAGCTTTCTTT. It codes for CASSMQGGTEAFF.

The rearrangement links TRBV30 to TRBJ2-3, with TRBD1 matching over 7 bases. The junction had 6 bases not matched to a gene; V was cut back by 0 bases and J by 0 bases. Germline CDR1 and CDR2: GTSNPN and SVGIG (reference sequence). This CDR3 spans 16 amino acids. The CDR3 is CAWSVDQTGSTDTQYF. CDR3 in DNA: TGTGCCTGGAGTGTAGACCAGACAGGGAGCACAGATACGCAGTATTTT.

This clone was counted once. The chain has TRBV6-5 and TRBJ2-7, with D tentatively TRBD1 (5 bases). CDR3 length equals 12 residues. V was cut by 7 bases and J by 6 bases, with 13 bases left in between. In germline, CDR1 is MNHEY, CDR2 SVGAGI. The CDR3 bases are TGTGCCAGCAAAAAGGGGCAGACCGAGCAGTACTTC. Translation gives CASKKGQTEQYF.

The rearrangement joins TRBV5-4 to TRBJ2-5; 9 positions agree with TRBD1. The ends lost 6 bases at V and 5 bases at J; junction bases unmatched: 8. The CDR3 is made up of 14 amino acids. Germline values: CDR1 SGHNT, CDR2 YYREEE (reference sequence). CDR3 coding DNA: TGTGCCAGCAACCTACAGGGGGCGCGGGAGACCCAGTACTTC. Its translation: CASNLQGARETQYF. The whole variable domain, remainder taken from reference TRBV5-4 and TRBJ2-5, is ETGVTQSPTHLIKTRGQQVTLRCSSQSGHNTVSWYQQALGQGPQFIFQYYREEENGRGNFPPRFSGLQFPNYSSELNVNALELDDSALYLCASNLQGARETQYFGPGTRLLVL.